The present T cell receptor beta chain was sequenced within a study of metastatic and nonmetastatic thyroid tumors. Study background: For malignant and benign thyroid patients, tumor or nodule tissue and blood were the sources whose repertoires were compared.

This clone has only a few counts. The antigen remains undetermined. This CDR3 region has 14 residues. Looked up from germline, CDR1 is LGHNA and CDR2 is YNFKEQ. V dropped 0 bases and J dropped 7; count of bases not matched to a gene: 2. Broader study findings: According to reports, the diversity of TCR beta was significantly higher in malignant thyroid tumors than in benign nodules, and this held in both blood and tumor samples.

All patients were untreated before thyroid surgery. MiXCR reprocessed the PCR reads for TCRdb. The sample includes about 56,000 clones, 25% to 35% of them seen just once. Sequencing was performed on blood. This clonotype was sampled from a female donor with papillary thyroid cancer or a benign thyroid nodule (not recorded which). Some clones in this sample may be carry-over from other donors' samples. V and J are TRBV4-2 and TRBJ2-2; 7 nucleotides agree with TRBD2. CDR3 in amino acids: CASSQEGRGGELFF. CDR3 DNA: TGTGCCAGCAGCCAAGAGGGGAGGGGCGGGGAGCTGTTTTTT.